This T cell receptor beta chain appears in the sequencing data of a study of cytomegalovirus exposure and HLA in healthy donors. Both 60 Vbeta primers and 13 Jbeta primers went into the PCR. The table came from immunoSEQ multiplex PCR; TCRdb's copy has only in-frame clones and leaves some out. The table lists around 100,000 clones, around 86% of them singletons, with approximately 4% in the top ten. This clone occurred a few times. V trimming: 4 bases; J trimming: 7 bases; junction bases outside the gene matches: 9. Looked up from germline, CDR1 is SEHNR and CDR2 is FQNEAQ (reference sequence). The CDR3 consists of 15 residues.

This TCR was sampled from a female donor in good health and CMV-seropositive. Sequencing was performed on PBMCs. The chain combines TRBV7-9 with TRBJ1-2, with TRBD1 matching over 10 bases. The CDR3 protein is CASSWPDRGFIGYTF. The CDR3, as DNA: TGTGCCAGCAGCTGGCCGGACAGGGGGTTTATTGGCTACACCTTC.